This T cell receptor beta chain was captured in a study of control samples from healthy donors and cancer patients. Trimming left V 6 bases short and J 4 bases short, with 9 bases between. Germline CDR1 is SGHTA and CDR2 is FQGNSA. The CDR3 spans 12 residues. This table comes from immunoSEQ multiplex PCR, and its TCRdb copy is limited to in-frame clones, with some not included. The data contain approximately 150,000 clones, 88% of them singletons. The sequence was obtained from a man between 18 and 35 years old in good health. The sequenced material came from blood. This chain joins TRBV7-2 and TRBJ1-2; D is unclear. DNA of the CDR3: TGTGCCAGCAGGCTCTCCGGCTATGGCTACACCTTC. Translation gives CASRLSGYGYTF.